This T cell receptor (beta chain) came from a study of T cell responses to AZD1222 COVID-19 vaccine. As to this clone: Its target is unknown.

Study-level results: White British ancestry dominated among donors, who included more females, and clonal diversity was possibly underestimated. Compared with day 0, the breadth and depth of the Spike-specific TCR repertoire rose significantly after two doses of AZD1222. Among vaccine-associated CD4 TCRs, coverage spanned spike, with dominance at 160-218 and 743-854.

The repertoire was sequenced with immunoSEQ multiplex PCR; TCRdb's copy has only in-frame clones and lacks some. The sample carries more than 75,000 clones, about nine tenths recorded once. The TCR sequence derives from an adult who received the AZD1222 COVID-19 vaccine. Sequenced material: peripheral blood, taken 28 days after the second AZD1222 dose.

The CDR3 protein is CASSLGTERRYF. CDR3 in DNA: TGTGCCAGCAGTTTGGGGACAGAAAGGCGGTATTTT. The chain joins TRBV12-3 or TRBV12-4 to TRBJ2-3; 7 bases line up with TRBD1. The CDR3 extends over 12 amino acids. With V trimmed by 3 bases and J by 14 bases, 8 bases remained unmatched.